The 31 T cell receptor beta chains presented below share a single source sample, sequenced in a study of blood T cell repertoires in COVID-19. TCRdb keeps only in-frame clones here, not all; method: immunoSEQ multiplex PCR. The table has 350,000 to 450,000 clones, 85% seen once. Material: peripheral blood. The receptors shown here come from a woman between 18 and 30 years old with acute or convalescent COVID-19.

CDR3 bases: TGTGCCAGCGGGGGGTCTCCGGGTGGCTACACCTTC. Its translation is CASGGSPGGYTF. The V gene is TRBV2, the J gene TRBJ1-2, with TRBD1 as a possible D gene (5 bases). V was cut by 8 bases and J by 7 bases, with 14 bases left in between. Germline V gene data show CDR1 as SNHLY and CDR2 as FYNNEI. CDR3 length equals 12 residues.

V gene TRBV4-1 combines with J gene TRBJ1-2; no clear D. This CDR3 is 14 amino acids long. The germline V gene has CDR1 MGHRA and CDR2 YSYEKL. V lost 0 bases, J lost 6 bases, and 11 bases lay in between. The CDR3 loop is CASSQDYLEDGYTF. DNA for the CDR3: TGCGCCAGCAGCCAAGATTATCTTGAGGATGGCTACACCTTC.

The chain is built from TRBV11-3 and TRBJ1-1; the D gene is possibly TRBD1 (6 bases). This CDR3 is built from 15 residues. V was shortened by 5 bases and J by 0 bases, with 13 bases between the two germline ends. Germline CDR1 and CDR2: SGHNT and YENEEA. CDR3 sequence: CASSPRTDLNTEAFF. For the CDR3, the DNA is TGTGCCAGCAGCCCCCGGACAGACCTGAACACTGAAGCTTTCTTT.

The J gene is TRBJ2-1, the V gene TRBV29-1; a possible D gene is TRBD2 (5 bases). This CDR3 is built from 15 residues. V was clipped by 5 bases and J by 6 bases, with 20 bases between them. Per the germline V gene, CDR1 is SQVTM and CDR2 is ANQGSEA. CDR3 protein: CSVPLPYGITNEQFF. CDR3 DNA sequence: TGCAGCGTTCCCCTCCCCTACGGGATTACCAATGAGCAGTTCTTC.

DNA of the CDR3: TGTGCTAGTGGTCCTACTAGTCAGAATGAGCAGTTCTTC. Its translation: CASGPTSQNEQFF. J is TRBJ2-1 and V is TRBV12-5; D perhaps matches TRBD2 (5 bases). V was shortened by 5 bases and J by 7 bases, with 12 bases between the two germline ends. Germline V CDR1 and CDR2: LGHNT, FRNRAP. This CDR3 spans 13 amino acids.

The DNA for the CDR3 is TGTGCCAGCAGCCAAGGATGGGGGCCTAATGAAAAACTGTTTTTT. Its translation: CASSQGWGPNEKLFF. The V call is TRBV3-1 (or the pseudogene TRBV3-2), the J call TRBJ1-4; a weak D match, TRBD1 (6 bases). In germline, CDR1 is LGHDT, CDR2 YNNKEL (reference sequence). There are 15 residues in the CDR3. Trimming stripped 1 base from V and 3 bases from J, with 9 bases between.

This chain uses TRBV19 with TRBJ2-7; 8 bases agree with TRBD2. The CDR3 is 14 residues long. Unmatched junction bases numbered 7, after V lost 6 bases and J lost 3 bases. Germline lookup yields CDR1 LNHDA and CDR2 SQIVND (reference sequence). The CDR3 protein is CASRLSGSNYEQYF. Written as DNA, the CDR3 is TGTGCCAGTAGGCTAAGCGGGAGTAACTACGAGCAGTACTTC.

The rearrangement joins TRBV28 to TRBJ1-2; D is perhaps TRBD1 (6 bases). V was cut by 8 bases and J by 0 bases, with 10 bases left in between. The CDR3 consists of 13 residues. CDR1 is MDHEN, CDR2 SYDVKM, per germline. The CDR3: CASGDNTNYGYTF. The DNA of the CDR3 is TGTGCCAGCGGGGACAACACTAACTATGGCTACACCTTC.

This clone was observed a single time. The gene calls are TRBV14 and TRBJ2-3; TRBD1 matches 7 bases. J was trimmed by 13 bases and V by 2 bases; bases with no gene match: 6. The CDR3 has 12 amino acids. Germline values: CDR1 SGHDN, CDR2 FVKESK. In DNA form, the CDR3 reads TGTGCCAGCAGCCAAACTGACAGGGTTGAGTATTTT. Protein sequence: CASSQTDRVEYF.

V gene TRBV30 combines with J gene TRBJ1-2; the D is unclear. Trimming took 2 bases from V and 7 from J, leaving 11 bases between them. The CDR3 is 12 residues long. Germline CDR1 GTSNPN, CDR2 SVGIG (reference sequence). Here the CDR3 DNA reads TGTGCCTGGAGTTCGACGGGAGGTGGCTACACCTTC. As protein: CAWSSTGGGYTF.

This clone was counted between two and nine times. The chain is built from TRBV6-2 or TRBV6-3 and TRBJ1-1, with D possibly matching TRBD1 (6 bases). CDR1 and CDR2 from the germline V gene are MNHEY and SVGEGT. V was cut by 2 bases and J by 4 bases, with 11 bases left in between. The CDR3 has 14 amino acids. CDR3 protein: CASSYGGARTEAFF. The CDR3 nucleotides read TGTGCCAGCAGTTACGGGGGGGCGCGCACTGAAGCTTTCTTT.

The V gene is TRBV4-1, the J gene TRBJ2-5; perhaps TRBD1 as D (5 bases). The V gene lost 2 bases and the J gene lost 1 base, with 8 bases spanning the gap. Per germline, CDR1 MGHRA and CDR2 YSYEKL. The CDR3 loop spans 14 amino acids. CDR3 coding DNA: TGCGCCAGCAGCCAAACAGGCCTCCAAGAGACCCAGTACTTC. Translating gives CASSQTGLQETQYF.

The chain joins TRBV5-1 to TRBJ2-6, with TRBD1 matching over 12 bases. Germline V lookup: CDR1 SGHRS, CDR2 YFSETQ. The CDR3 totals 19 residues. The ends lost 0 bases at V and 0 bases at J; junction bases unmatched: 4. The CDR3 region has the DNA TGCGCCAGCAGCTTGGGGGACAGGGGGCCCAGCTCTGGGGCCAACGTCCTGACTTTC. The encoded protein is CASSLGDRGPSSGANVLTF.

This clone has only a few counts. The chain employs TRBV11-2 and TRBJ1-5; weak D call: TRBD1 (6 bases). The CDR3 covers 15 residues. V lost 2 bases to trimming and J lost 1 base, with 9 bases between them. Germline CDR1 and CDR2: SGHAT and FQNNGV. The CDR3 reads CASSLRQGSNQPQHF. DNA of the CDR3: TGTGCCAGCAGCTTAAGGCAGGGGAGCAATCAGCCCCAGCATTTT.

The V call is TRBV6-1, the J call TRBJ2-7; the D gene is possibly TRBD2 (6 bases). The CDR3 runs 11 residues. V was trimmed by 0 bases and J by 11 bases, leaving 8 bases between them. CDR1 is MNHNS, CDR2 SASEGT, per germline. In DNA, the CDR3 is TGTGCCAGCAGTGAAGCCAGGGAGGAGTACTTC. This translates into CASSEAREEYF.

The sample holds one count of this clone. V usage is TRBV9 and J usage is TRBJ1-4; D unresolved. Between the trimmed V and J ends, which lost 0 bases and 6 bases, there was a span of 12 bases. Germline CDR1 SGDLS, CDR2 YYNGEE. The CDR3 extends over 15 amino acids. CDR3 nucleotides: TGTGCCAGCAGCGTAGGAGAATTCTCTTATGAAAAACTGTTTTTT. Its translation: CASSVGEFSYEKLFF.

The chain links TRBV12-2 to TRBJ1-2; TRBD1 was called by the table and not checked on the DNA. TRBV12-2 is termed a pseudogene. This CDR3 comprises 21 residues. The CDR3 DNA reads as TGTGCAAGTCGCAAACCCCCTTACCTTTCAAACAGGATCCGCGTACTATATGGCTACACCTTC. Translating it yields CASRKPPYLSNRIRVLYGYTF.

This chain uses TRBV28 with TRBJ1-1, with 8 bases identical to TRBD1. Germline V gene lookup returns CDR1 MDHEN and CDR2 SYDVKM. J gave up 0 bases and V 5 bases, and 8 bases lay outside the gene matches. CDR3 size: 16 residues. CDR3 protein: CASSALDRAMNTEAFF. CDR3 coding DNA: TGTGCCAGCAGTGCATTGGACAGGGCGATGAACACTGAAGCTTTCTTT.

The CDR3 protein is CSAGGMNTGELFF. Here the CDR3 DNA reads TGCAGCGCCGGAGGGATGAACACCGGGGAGCTGTTTTTT. The V call is TRBV29-1, the J call TRBJ2-2; possible D gene TRBD2, 6 bases. Germline V gene sequence: CDR1 SQVTM, CDR2 ANQGSEA. The CDR3 has 13 amino acids. V lost 7 bases and J lost 1, with 10 bases in between.

V usage is TRBV15 and J usage is TRBJ2-2; D is possibly TRBD2 (5 bases). Germline CDR1 LNHNV, CDR2 YYDKDF (reference sequence). Trimming cost V 0 bases and J 0 bases, with 11 bases left between them. CDR3 size: 17 residues. This CDR3 reads CATSRDATTSNTGELFF. The CDR3 DNA reads as TGTGCCACCAGCAGAGATGCGACTACTTCGAACACCGGGGAGCTGTTTTTT.

Concerning this clone: Other nucleotide sequences from this sample produce the same CDR3. The genes are TRBV28 and TRBJ1-4; D not resolved. Trimming took 3 bases from V and 8 from J, leaving 13 bases between them. CDR1 is MDHEN, CDR2 SYDVKM, per germline. The CDR3 is 14 amino acids. CDR3 nucleotide sequence: TGTGCCAGCAGTTTGGGGAGGGTTGGGGAAAAACTGTTTTTT. This codes for CASSLGRVGEKLFF.

CDR3: CASLQGGTDTQYF. The CDR3, as DNA: TGTGCCAGCCTACAGGGGGGCACAGATACGCAGTATTTT. The rearrangement links TRBV18 to TRBJ2-3, with 8 positions matching TRBD1. Germline-derived CDR1 and CDR2 are KGHSH and LQKENI. Trimming at V came to 8 bases and at J to 1 base, leaving 2 bases not matched to a gene. The CDR3 loop spans 13 amino acids.

The chain has TRBV28 and TRBJ2-7; D perhaps matches TRBD1 (6 bases). Deletions cut 6 bases from V and 4 bases from J, with 16 bases between. The germline gives CDR1 MDHEN, CDR2 SYDVKM. CDR3 size: 14 residues. The CDR3 reads CASRDTGSIYEQYF. The CDR3 DNA reads TGTGCCAGCAGGGACACAGGGTCTATTTACGAGCAGTACTTC. Looking up the rest from reference TRBV28 and TRBJ2-7 gives the full variable domain: DVKVTQSSRYLVKRTGEKVFLECVQDMDHENMFWYRQDPGLGLRLIYFSYDVKMKEKGDIPEGYSVSREKKERFSLILESASTNQTSMYLCASRDTGSIYEQYFGPGTRLTVT.

The V and J genes are TRBV11-2 and TRBJ2-4; perhaps TRBD1 as D (6 bases). Per the germline V gene, CDR1 is SGHAT and CDR2 is FQNNGV. V shed 4 bases and J shed 7 bases, with 14 bases lying between them. This CDR3 has 14 amino acids. DNA of the CDR3: TGTGCCAGCAGCTCCGCAGGGGTGGAGAACATTCAGTACTTC. Translating gives CASSSAGVENIQYF.

The chain carries TRBV28 and TRBJ2-5; D ambiguous. The V end was cut by 3 bases, the J end by 5 bases, with 16 bases between. The germline gives CDR1 MDHEN, CDR2 SYDVKM. There are 15 residues in the CDR3. The CDR3 reads CASSFRIQGAETQYF. DNA of the CDR3: TGTGCCAGCAGTTTCCGCATTCAAGGAGCGGAGACCCAGTACTTC.

A note on this clone: Other DNA variants within this sample encode the same CDR3. This chain joins TRBV24-1 and TRBJ2-7, with 10 nucleotides matching TRBD1. The germline V gene has CDR1 KGHDR and CDR2 SFDVKD. Trimming removed 4 bases from V and 4 bases from J; junction bases left unmatched: 3. The CDR3 spans 14 residues. CDR3 protein: CATSDPGQGYEQYF. The CDR3 coding sequence is TGTGCCACCAGTGACCCGGGACAGGGGTACGAGCAGTACTTC.

The J gene is TRBJ1-2, the V gene TRBV7-9, with D unresolved. The CDR3 totals 12 residues. Germline loops: CDR1 SEHNR, CDR2 FQNEAQ (reference sequence). Trimming cost V 1 base and J 5 bases, with 5 bases left between them. The CDR3 is CASSLDMYGYTF. The CDR3 bases are TGTGCCAGCAGCTTAGACATGTATGGCTACACCTTC.

The genes are TRBV27 and TRBJ2-2; D gene ambiguous. The CDR3 runs 14 residues. Trimming shortened V by 6 bases and J by 0 bases, and 8 bases separated the two germline ends. Germline CDR1 MNHEY, CDR2 SMNVEV (reference sequence). This chain's CDR3 is CASRFLSNTGELFF. Written as DNA, the CDR3 is TGTGCCAGCAGATTCCTTTCGAACACCGGGGAGCTGTTTTTT.

This clone was picked up one time. V usage is TRBV12-3 or TRBV12-4 and J usage is TRBJ2-2; D remains ambiguous. CDR3 size: 12 residues. V lost 3 bases and J 7 bases, leaving 6 bases between the germline ends. The CDR3 nucleotides read TGTGCCAGCAGTTTCATCAGCGGGGAGCTGTTTTTT. Protein sequence: CASSFISGELFF.

The chain uses TRBV6-5 and TRBJ1-4, with TRBD1 matching over 9 bases. This CDR3 comprises 14 residues. Per the germline V gene, CDR1 is MNHEY and CDR2 is SVGAGI. Trimming took 9 bases from V and 3 from J; bases not matched to a gene: 5. The CDR3 region has the DNA TGTGCCAGTGACAGGGGGGGATCTAATGAAAAACTGTTTTTT. It codes for CASDRGGSNEKLFF.

The V and J genes are TRBV20-1 and TRBJ1-2; D gene ambiguous. This CDR3 has 10 amino acids. Germline V gene lookup returns CDR1 DFQATT and CDR2 SNEGSKA (reference sequence). Trimming pared 4 bases from V and 8 bases from J, leaving 8 bases between. The CDR3 bases are TGCAGTGCTACCCAGGAAGGCTACACCTTC. Translating gives CSATQEGYTF.